One sample yielded the 24 T cell receptor beta chains listed below, sequenced in a study of cytomegalovirus exposure and HLA in healthy donors. 60 Vbeta and 13 Jbeta primers were used in PCR. Repertoires were generated with immunoSEQ multiplex PCR, while TCRdb's copy carries only in-frame clones and drops some. The sample contains tens of thousands of clones, 75% of which appear only once. The specimen sequenced was PBMCs. These receptors were collected from a man in his forties in good health and CMV-seronegative.

This clone came up a few times. The chain couples TRBV7-3 to TRBJ1-6; D call uncertain. CDR3 length equals 16 residues. V was cut by 5 bases and J by 4 bases, with 15 bases left in between. The germline V gene encodes CDR1 SGHTA and CDR2 FQGTGA. The CDR3 DNA reads as TGTGCCAGCAGCCCACAGTTACGGGGTTATAATTCACCCCTCCACTTT. It encodes CASSPQLRGYNSPLHF.

The chain employs TRBV6-1 and TRBJ1-1; 7 bases map to TRBD1. There are 14 residues in the CDR3. With 6 bases clipped from V and 1 base from J, the junction kept 5 bases outside the gene matches. Germline values: CDR1 MNHNS, CDR2 SASEGT. The CDR3: CASSFGQENTEAFF. CDR3 nucleotide sequence: TGTGCCAGCAGCTTCGGACAGGAGAACACTGAAGCTTTCTTT.

The V call is TRBV10-3, the J call TRBJ2-2, with 9 positions matching TRBD1. Germline CDR1 is ENHRY and CDR2 is SYGVKD. The CDR3 covers 14 residues. Trimming at V came to 11 bases and at J to 4 bases, leaving 8 bases not matched to a gene. The CDR3 spells CAAEGQGITGELFF. The CDR3 DNA sequence: TGTGCCGCAGAGGGACAGGGAATCACCGGGGAGCTGTTTTTT.

The V gene is TRBV28, the J gene TRBJ1-1, with unresolved D. This CDR3 has 15 amino acids. Germline V gene data show CDR1 as MDHEN and CDR2 as SYDVKM. V was clipped by 4 bases and J by 1 base, with 13 bases between them. CDR3 protein: CASSSGGSGNTEAFF. CDR3 sequence (DNA): TGTGCCAGCAGTTCCGGTGGCAGCGGGAACACTGAAGCTTTCTTT.

The chain uses TRBV5-1 and TRBJ1-5, with D possibly matching TRBD1 (6 bases). In germline, CDR1 is SGHRS, CDR2 YFSETQ. V lost 3 bases and J 3 bases, leaving 13 bases between the germline ends. The CDR3 is 15 residues long. The CDR3 here is CASSSDGQNNQPQHF. The DNA for the CDR3 is TGCGCCAGCAGCTCCGACGGACAGAACAATCAGCCCCAGCATTTT.

This clone was detected a few times. The V gene is TRBV5-1, the J gene TRBJ1-1, with a possible D match to TRBD1 (5 bases). Germline CDR1 SGHRS, CDR2 YFSETQ. V lost 4 bases, J lost 0 bases, and 13 bases lay in between. The CDR3 extends over 15 amino acids. Here the CDR3 DNA reads TGCGCCAGCAGCCAGGGCGGGGCGGTGAACACTGAAGCTTTCTTT. As protein: CASSQGGAVNTEAFF.

In its sample, this clone was seen a few times. The rearrangement joins TRBV6-1 to TRBJ1-1, with a possible D match to TRBD1 (6 bases). Trimming stripped 7 bases from V and 4 bases from J, with 16 bases between. The CDR3 sequence is 14 residues long. Germline V CDR1 and CDR2: MNHNS, SASEGT. This chain's CDR3 is CASIQGTAGTEAFF. CDR3 DNA sequence: TGTGCCAGCATTCAGGGGACCGCTGGCACTGAAGCTTTCTTT.

V usage is TRBV7-2 and J usage is TRBJ1-1; D remains ambiguous. V lost 0 bases and J lost 10, with 9 bases in between. The CDR3 totals 12 residues. CDR1 and CDR2 (germline): SGHTA, FQGNSA. The CDR3 nucleotides read TGTGCCAGCAGCTTAGCTGTGACTAGAGCTTTCTTT. This encodes CASSLAVTRAFF.

This clone was detected only a few times. The chain links TRBV6-5 to TRBJ2-7; D possibly corresponds to TRBD1 (5 bases). This CDR3 has 14 amino acids. The germline V gene encodes CDR1 MNHEY and CDR2 SVGAGI. V lost 4 bases to trimming and J lost 5 bases, with 15 bases between them. The CDR3 protein is CASSSRQSLDEQYF. CDR3 DNA: TGTGCCAGCAGTTCCCGACAGAGCCTTGACGAGCAGTACTTC.

V usage is TRBV28 and J usage is TRBJ1-4; D possibly corresponds to TRBD1 (6 bases). V dropped 8 bases and J dropped 7 bases, with 20 bases sitting between them. CDR1 MDHEN and CDR2 SYDVKM come from the germline V gene. The CDR3 covers 15 residues. For the CDR3, the DNA is TGTGCCAGCCGGGGGGGGGCGCTTACGGGTGAAAAACTGTTTTTT. Translated: CASRGGALTGEKLFF.

This clone was counted only a few times. The chain carries TRBV5-1 and TRBJ2-6; possible D gene TRBD2, 7 bases. Between the trimmed V and J ends, which lost 5 bases and 5 bases, there was a span of 29 bases. CDR3 length equals 20 residues. Per germline, CDR1 SGHRS and CDR2 YFSETQ. The DNA of the CDR3 is TGCGCCAGCAGAGGTATCGCCCCGCGGGGGCCTCCTCACTGGGCCAACGTCCTGACTTTC. This sequence encodes CASRGIAPRGPPHWANVLTF. The variable domain in full, completed from reference TRBV5-1 and TRBJ2-6, reads KAGVTQTPRYLIKTRGQQVTLSCSPISGHRSVSWYQQTPGQGLQFLFEYFSETQRNKGNFPGRFSGRQFSNSRSEMNVSTLELGDSALYLCASRGIAPRGPPHWANVLTFGAGSRLTVL.

The chain recombines TRBV28 with TRBJ1-5, with D possibly being TRBD1 (5 bases). The CDR3 length is 14 residues. Germline V CDR1 and CDR2: MDHEN, SYDVKM. Trimming cost V 4 bases and J 7 bases, with 14 bases left between them. The CDR3 is CASSSAGVKQPQHF. In DNA, the CDR3 is TGTGCCAGCAGTTCTGCGGGGGTTAAACAGCCCCAGCATTTT. Using reference TRBV28 and TRBJ1-5 for the parts outside the CDR3, the full variable domain is DVKVTQSSRYLVKRTGEKVFLECVQDMDHENMFWYRQDPGLGLRLIYFSYDVKMKEKGDIPEGYSVSREKKERFSLILESASTNQTSMYLCASSSAGVKQPQHFGDGTRLSIL.

Regarding this clone: A junction end diverges from the germline sequence, so it may reflect a read error. This chain uses TRBV7-9 with TRBJ2-2; 10 bases map to TRBD1. The CDR3 is 17 residues long. Germline assignment: CDR1 SEHNR and CDR2 FQNEAQ (reference sequence). CDR3 sequence (DNA): TGTTCCAGCAGCTCCGTTTGGGACAGGGGTAACACCGGGGAGCTGTTTTTT. This gives the protein CSSSSVWDRGNTGELFF. The complete variable domain, with remaining parts taken from reference TRBV7-9 and TRBJ2-2, reads DTGVSQNPRHKITKRGQNVTFRCDPISEHNRLYWYRQTLGQGPEFLTYFQNEAQLEKSRLLSDRFSAERPKGSFSTLEIQRTEQGDSAMYLCSSSSVWDRGNTGELFFGEGSRLTVL.

This clone was detected ten times or more. The chain couples TRBV10-1 to TRBJ2-3; 7 nucleotides align to TRBD2. The CDR3 covers 14 residues. J gave up 2 bases and V 6 bases, and 5 bases lay outside the gene matches. Germline CDR1 WNHNN, CDR2 SYGVQD (reference sequence). In DNA, the CDR3 is TGCGCCAGCAGAGGGCTAGCGGACACAGATACGCAGTATTTT. Translating it yields CASRGLADTDTQYF.

This sequence joins TRBV7-2 and TRBJ2-7; maybe TRBD1 (5 bases). The ends were cut back, 0 bases at V and 4 bases at J, with 19 bases in the middle. Germline V CDR1 and CDR2: SGHTA, FQGNSA. The CDR3 is 17 amino acids. Here the CDR3 reads CASSLAHSRTRSYEQYF. The CDR3 region has the DNA TGTGCCAGCAGCTTAGCGCACAGCAGGACAAGGAGTTACGAGCAGTACTTC.

The chain combines TRBV7-9 with TRBJ1-1; TRBD1 might be the D (5 bases). CDR3 length: 15 residues. Trimming removed 1 base at V and 3 bases at J, with 12 bases between. Per the germline V gene, CDR1 is SEHNR and CDR2 is FQNEAQ (reference sequence). This CDR3 is CASSLDSRGYTEAFF. Written as DNA, the CDR3 is TGTGCCAGCAGCTTAGATAGTCGGGGGTACACTGAAGCTTTCTTT.

In its sample, this clone was seen a few times. The chain recombines TRBV5-1 with TRBJ2-7, with D possibly being TRBD2 (5 bases). The germline V gene has CDR1 SGHRS and CDR2 YFSETQ. The CDR3 contains 13 residues. V lost 2 bases to trimming and J lost 5 bases, with 11 bases between them. CDR3 loop: CASSFERGHEQYF. CDR3 in DNA: TGCGCCAGCAGCTTCGAACGGGGTCACGAGCAGTACTTC.

The chain combines TRBV5-4 with TRBJ2-2, with D possibly matching TRBD2 (7 bases). The length of the CDR3 is 16 residues. V was trimmed by 4 bases and J by 4 bases, leaving 17 bases between them. Germline V gene lookup returns CDR1 SGHNT and CDR2 YYREEE (reference sequence). Here the CDR3 reads CASSKLGGRGTGELFF. CDR3 nucleotides: TGTGCCAGCAGCAAGCTGGGGGGGCGAGGCACCGGGGAGCTGTTTTTT.

This chain joins TRBV6-1 and TRBJ1-3; D possibly corresponds to TRBD1 (5 bases). This CDR3 contains 13 residues. V lost 4 bases to trimming and J lost 4 bases, with 8 bases between them. CDR1 MNHNS and CDR2 SASEGT come from the germline V gene. The CDR3 DNA reads as TGTGCCAGCAGTGGGAGACAGGGAAACACCATATATTTT. This translates into CASSGRQGNTIYF.

This sequence joins TRBV19 and TRBJ1-5; a possible D gene is TRBD1 (6 bases). In germline, CDR1 is LNHDA, CDR2 SQIVND (reference sequence). V lost 7 bases and J lost 4, with 23 bases in between. The CDR3 runs 17 residues. CDR3: CASTLLGSRGLNQPQHF. The CDR3 DNA is TGTGCCAGTACCTTATTGGGTTCCAGGGGCCTTAATCAGCCCCAGCATTTT.

The J gene is TRBJ1-3, the V gene TRBV14; unclear D gene. CDR3 length equals 17 residues. Germline V lookup: CDR1 SGHDN, CDR2 FVKESK. V lost 0 bases to trimming and J lost 0 bases, with 12 bases between them. The chain's CDR3 is CASSQDFTSFSGNTIYF. The CDR3 nucleotides read TGTGCCAGCAGCCAAGATTTCACTAGTTTCTCTGGAAACACCATATATTTT.

This clone was picked up one time. V is TRBV4-1 and J is TRBJ1-2, with no clear D. Trimming removed 0 bases from V and 4 bases from J, with 15 bases in between. Germline CDR1 MGHRA, CDR2 YSYEKL. This CDR3 is 16 amino acids long. This CDR3 reads CASSQDDNARGYGYTF. DNA of the CDR3: TGCGCCAGCAGCCAAGATGACAACGCTCGGGGCTATGGCTACACCTTC.

The CDR3 protein is CASSYAPGTGGGNTEAFF. Here the CDR3 DNA reads TGTGCCAGCAGTTATGCCCCCGGGACAGGGGGGGGAAACACTGAAGCTTTCTTT. This rearrangement joins TRBV27 to TRBJ1-1; 11 bases map to TRBD1. This CDR3 is built from 18 residues. Germline V lookup: CDR1 MNHEY, CDR2 SMNVEV (reference sequence). The V segment lost 4 bases and the J segment 2 bases; nucleotides outside the gene matches: 12.

This clone came up a few times. The chain combines TRBV27 with TRBJ1-4; maybe TRBD1 (5 bases). Trimming cost V 5 bases and J 7 bases, with 14 bases left between them. CDR1 is MNHEY and CDR2 is SMNVEV in the germline V gene (reference sequence). This CDR3 has 14 amino acids. The CDR3 reads CASSLRRGGEKLFF. CDR3 bases: TGTGCCAGCAGTCTCCGAAGGGGTGGTGAAAAACTGTTTTTT.